A selection of T cell receptor beta chains follows, all from one sample in a study of shared clonotypes between healthy human individuals. Generated by immunoSEQ multiplex PCR, the TCRdb table keeps only in-frame clones and is missing some. Of around 1 million clones listed, approximately 80% are singletons. The sequenced sample consisted of memory CD4+ T cells sorted from blood. The receptors were sampled from a man younger than 35 in good health. The CDR3 runs from the conserved cysteine through the conserved F or W. D genes are given only for firm matches. Part of the rows lack a size; the others show once, few, many or a class for expanded clones.

V	J	size	D	DNA	CDR3
TRBV28	TRBJ1-2	few	.	TGTGCCAGCTCAATCGGGTTAAGAGACACCTTC	CASSIGLRDTF
TRBV21-1	TRBJ2-5	.	.	TGTGCCAGCAGCAAAGAACTAGCGGGAAATTTTGAGACCCAGTACTTC	CASSKELAGNFETQYF
TRBV7-7	TRBJ2-7	.	TRBD2	TGTGCTAGCAGCTTAGTTCGTGGACTAGATTACGAGCAGTACTTC	CASSLVRGLDYEQYF
TRBV12-5	TRBJ2-7	.	TRBD2	TGTGCTAGTGGTTTGGTACAGAGGGAGGGTTTTTTATACGAGCAGTACTTC	CASGLVQREGFLYEQYF
TRBV7-2	TRBJ1-6	.	TRBD1	TGTGCCAGCAGCTTAGGGGGGACAGGGAATAATTCACCCCTCCACTTT	CASSLGGTGNNSPLHF
TRBV7-2	TRBJ2-1	once	.	TGTGCCAGCAGCTTATCCACGGGGGCATACAATGAGCAGTTCTTC	CASSLSTGAYNEQFF
TRBV29-1	TRBJ2-5	.	.	TGCAGCGTGCAGGGGCTTGGAGAGACCCAGTACTTC	CSVQGLGETQYF
TRBV11-2	TRBJ2-7	.	.	TGTGCCAGCAGCTCGCAACAGGGCTACGAGCAGTACTTC	CASSSQQGYEQYF
TRBV6-5	TRBJ2-2	once	.	TGTGCCAGCAGTTACGGGGCGGACCAGAACACCGGGGAGCTGTTTTTT	CASSYGADQNTGELFF
TRBV19	TRBJ2-6	.	TRBD1	TGTGCCAGCGGACAGGCCCAAAATAATGGGGCCAACGTCCTGACTTTC	CASGQAQNNGANVLTF
TRBV6-1	TRBJ1-5	.	.	TGTGCCAGCAGTGAAGTGCCTCAGCCCCAGCATTTT	CASSEVPQPQHF
TRBV5-1	TRBJ2-3	once	.	TGCGCCAGCAGCTTGGAGGTATCAACGGGGCGCTGGGCTCTCGCCACGCAGTATTTT	CASSLEVSTGRWALATQYF
TRBV7-9	TRBJ1-6	once	.	TGTGCCAGCAGCCTCGATGGTGGAAGTGCTTCACCCCTCCACTTT	CASSLDGGSASPLHF
TRBV9	TRBJ2-2	.	TRBD2	TGTGCCAGCAGCCCCCAACTAGCGGGGGGGCACAGCGGGGAGCTGTTTTTT	CASSPQLAGGHSGELFF
TRBV4-2	TRBJ1-5	.	.	TGTGCCAGCAGCCAAGAATTAAAAGACAATCAGCCCCAGCATTTT	CASSQELKDNQPQHF
TRBV10-3	TRBJ2-2	.	.	TGTGCCATCAGTGAGTCCTGGGCTAACACCGGGGAGCTGTTTTTT	CAISESWANTGELFF
TRBV10-2	TRBJ2-5	.	.	TGCGCCAGTACGATACGGGGCAAAGAGACCCAGTACTTC	CASTIRGKETQYF
TRBV30	TRBJ2-2	.	.	TGTGCCTGGAGTCTCGACCGAGACACCGGGGAGCTGTTTTTT	CAWSLDRDTGELFF
TRBV5-1	TRBJ1-5	few	.	TGCGCCAGCAGCCCTGAGGGAACTAGCAATCAGCCCCAGCATTTT	CASSPEGTSNQPQHF
TRBV7-2	TRBJ2-3	.	.	TGTGCCAGCAGCTTGGCCGCGACTAGCACAGATACGCAGTATTTT	CASSLAATSTDTQYF
TRBV15	TRBJ1-4	.	.	TGTGCCACCAGCAGAGATCTGGAAGCAGTGAAACTGTTTTTT	CATSRDLEAVKLFF
TRBV18	TRBJ1-5	.	.	TGTGCCAGCTCGCAGGGCCTCGATCAGCCCCAGCATTTT	CASSQGLDQPQHF